These 8 T cell receptor beta chains share one sample of origin, sequenced in a study of blood T cell repertoires in COVID-19 (dated by TCRdb to about 2020). The library was made by the immunoSEQ multiplex PCR assay. Not all clones reach the TCRdb copy of this immuneACCESS table, which keeps in-frame sequences only. Checked studies attribute under half of the gap to unresolved V genes and leave the rest unexplained. Here the sample has 100,000 to 110,000 clones; 85% occur a single time. The biggest ten clones account for roughly 13% of the sample. The sequencing input was peripheral blood. These receptors were obtained from a human donor in a cohort sampled during active COVID-19.

This clone was observed a handful of times. The chain carries TRBV7-2 and TRBJ2-5, with 9 bases fitting TRBD1. Germline CDR1 is SGHTA and CDR2 is FQGNSA. This CDR3 spans 14 amino acids. The V and J ends lost 5 bases and 5 bases, in that order; junction bases with no gene match: 6. The CDR3 coding sequence is TGTGCCAGCAGCCAGGACAGGGGAGTGGAGACCCAGTACTTC. Encoded protein: CASSQDRGVETQYF.

The chain recombines TRBV9 with TRBJ2-5; D is possibly TRBD1 (5 bases). The germline V gene encodes CDR1 SGDLS and CDR2 YYNGEE. V lost 0 bases and J lost 5, with 17 bases in between. The CDR3 runs to 16 residues. The CDR3 DNA reads as TGTGCCAGCAGCGTAGGGCAAAGGGGCGCGGCGGAGACCCAGTACTTC. Translation gives CASSVGQRGAAETQYF.

Concerning this clone itself: An end of the junction does not agree with germline; a read error may underlie this. The gene calls are TRBV12-3 or TRBV12-4 and TRBJ2-1, with 13 positions matching TRBD2. The CDR3 is made up of 12 amino acids. The CDR3 nucleotides are TGTGCCAGCAGCCGGGGACTAGCGGGACTGGTCTTC. Its translation is CASSRGLAGLVF.

J is TRBJ2-3 and V is TRBV27; 9 nucleotides agree with TRBD1. CDR3 length: 18 amino acids. Germline V gives CDR1 MNHEY, CDR2 SMNVEV (reference sequence). V shed 1 base, J shed 4 bases, and the junction held 12 bases outside the gene matches. CDR3 nucleotide sequence: TGTGCCAGCAGTTTATTCCGCTCCGGACAGGGGAAGTCAGATACGCAGTATTTT. It codes for CASSLFRSGQGKSDTQYF.

The genes are TRBV6-5 and TRBJ2-7; 9 bases align to TRBD1. Germline V gene sequence: CDR1 MNHEY, CDR2 SVGAGI. V shed 4 bases, J shed 4 bases, and the junction held 5 bases outside the gene matches. CDR3 length: 14 amino acids. Written as DNA, the CDR3 is TGTGCCAGCAGTTCGACAGGGGGTGTATACGAGCAGTACTTC. Amino acids: CASSSTGGVYEQYF.

The rearrangement links TRBV7-8 to TRBJ2-3; D call uncertain. Germline values: CDR1 SGHVS, CDR2 FQNEAQ. V shed 4 bases and J shed 1 base, with 6 bases lying between them. CDR3 length equals 13 residues. The CDR3 DNA sequence: TGTGCCAGCAGCTATGGCCGCACAGATACGCAGTATTTT. Protein sequence: CASSYGRTDTQYF.

The chain uses TRBV9 and TRBJ1-5; 8 bases map to TRBD1. V dropped 4 bases and J dropped 7; count of bases not matched to a gene: 10. The germline V gene encodes CDR1 SGDLS and CDR2 YYNGEE. The CDR3 extends over 15 amino acids. The CDR3 nucleotides are TGTGCCAGCAGCCCACGACAGGGGCCGGGACAGCCCCAGCATTTT. Protein product: CASSPRQGPGQPQHF.

J is TRBJ2-3 and V is TRBV5-4; D might be TRBD1 (5 bases). This CDR3 comprises 13 residues. Between the trimmed V and J ends, which lost 1 base and 5 bases, there was a span of 8 bases. Germline V lookup: CDR1 SGHNT, CDR2 YYREEE (reference sequence). The CDR3 loop reads CASSLRGGDTQYF. In nucleotides, the CDR3 is TGTGCCAGCAGCTTGAGGGGCGGAGATACGCAGTATTTT.